Each of the 11 T cell receptor beta chains below was sequenced from the same sample in a study of blood T cells in healthy people across ages. Combining a sample-barcoded 5' primer with a J-beta primer mix, a second PCR ran for roughly 7 to 11 cycles. Each CDR3 protein is one row after TCRdb ran MiXCR on the 5' RACE reads. The table has about 760,000 distinct CDR3 sequences, more than 20% seen once. These data are also associated with another study on T cells of mothers and their children.

The sequencing input was blood. All receptors come from a boy aged 5-17 years in good health.

This clonotype was seen more than once but under ten times. The chain joins TRBV6-5 to TRBJ1-4, with D maybe TRBD1 (6 bases). Germline values: CDR1 MNHEY, CDR2 SVGAGI. V dropped 1 base and J dropped 8 bases, with 14 bases sitting between them. This CDR3 spans 15 amino acids. The CDR3 coding sequence is TGTGCCAGCAGTTACTTCTCAGGGGCAGGAGAAAAACTGTTTTTT. It translates to CASSYFSGAGEKLFF.

This clonotype has more than one count but fewer than ten. The rearrangement links TRBV20-1 to TRBJ2-7; 7 nucleotides line up with TRBD2. CDR3 size: 15 residues. V shed 3 bases, J shed 6 bases, and the junction held 14 bases outside the gene matches. Germline assignment: CDR1 DFQATT and CDR2 SNEGSKA (reference sequence). The CDR3 DNA reads as TGCAGTGCTAGCCATAAAAGGGGAGGGCCCGGCGAGCAGTACTTC. Amino acid sequence: CSASHKRGGPGEQYF.

This clonotype was found many times. This chain links TRBV5-5 with TRBJ2-7, with 10 bases aligning to TRBD1. The CDR3 length is 14 residues. Trimming at V came to 5 bases and at J to 4 bases, leaving 6 bases not matched to a gene. The germline gives CDR1 SGHKS, CDR2 YYEKEE (reference sequence). CDR3 residues: CASSSGTGAYEQYF. The CDR3 bases are TGTGCCAGCAGTTCCGGGACAGGGGCATACGAGCAGTACTTC. The whole variable domain, remainder taken from reference TRBV5-5 and TRBJ2-7, is DAGVTQSPTHLIKTRGQQVTLRCSPISGHKSVSWYQQVLGQGPQFIFQYYEKEERGRGNFPDRFSARQFPNYSSELNVNALLLGDSALYLCASSSGTGAYEQYFGPGTRLTVT.

Points on this clonotype: Compared with germline, one end of the junction differs, possibly owing to a read error. The chain employs TRBV7-9 and TRBJ2-5; D unresolved. This CDR3 contains 12 residues. The germline CDR1 and CDR2 sequences are SEHNR and FQNEAQ (reference sequence). CDR3 bases: TGTGCCGGCAGCTACGAAAGAGAGACCCAGTACTTC. Protein product: CAGSYERETQYF.

The chain uses TRBV15 and TRBJ2-3; 10 bases align to TRBD1. V gave up 3 bases and J gave up 2 bases; unmatched junction bases: 8. The CDR3 extends over 17 amino acids. Germline V gene lookup returns CDR1 LNHNV and CDR2 YYDKDF (reference sequence). The CDR3 here is CATSREGTGEATDTQYF. For the CDR3, the DNA is TGTGCCACCAGCAGGGAGGGGACAGGGGAAGCCACAGATACGCAGTATTTT.

The chain is built from TRBV15 and TRBJ2-5; 7 positions agree with TRBD1. V was clipped by 1 base and J by 1 base; unmatched bases: 6. This CDR3 has 16 amino acids. Looked up from germline, CDR1 is LNHNV and CDR2 is YYDKDF (reference sequence). The CDR3 region has the DNA TGTGCCACCAGCAGAGGTCAGACAGGGAGCCAAGAGACCCAGTACTTC. It encodes CATSRGQTGSQETQYF.

The chain links TRBV6-5 to TRBJ2-5; 8 nucleotides line up with TRBD1. The J call could be wrong; TRBJ2-7 is a better fit for the DNA end. The CDR3 runs to 15 residues. CDR1 and CDR2 (germline): MNHEY, SVGAGI. CDR3 residues: CASSLGQDLSYEQYF. CDR3 DNA: TGTGCCAGCAGTTTGGGACAGGACCTCTCCTACGAGCAGTACTTC.

This clonotype was seen more than once but under ten times. V usage is TRBV29-1 and J usage is TRBJ1-5, with D uncertain. With 1 base removed from V and 6 bases from J, the gap between germline ends came to 13 bases. This CDR3 has 14 amino acids. Per the germline V gene, CDR1 is SQVTM and CDR2 is ANQGSEA. CDR3 in amino acids: CSVEAPGEGQPQHF. For the CDR3, the DNA is TGCAGCGTTGAAGCCCCCGGGGAAGGTCAGCCCCAGCATTTT.

This clonotype appeared a few times. This chain connects TRBV3-1 to TRBJ1-4; no clear D gene. This CDR3 is built from 14 residues. V was cut by 3 bases and J by 4 bases, with 9 bases left in between. Germline CDR1 is LGHDT and CDR2 is YNNKEL (reference sequence). The CDR3, as DNA: TGTGCCAGCAGCCATTTGGAGGGTAATGAAAAACTGTTTTTT. Protein sequence: CASSHLEGNEKLFF.

This clonotype has more than one count but fewer than ten. The chain combines TRBV19 with TRBJ1-1, with unresolved D. Germline CDR1 and CDR2: LNHDA and SQIVND (reference sequence). The germline V and J ends were trimmed by 6 bases and 3 bases, with 11 bases remaining between them. CDR3 length: 13 residues. DNA of the CDR3: TGTGCCAGTAGCATGAACAGTGACACTGAAGCTTTCTTT. This sequence encodes CASSMNSDTEAFF.

This clonotype was seen more than once but under ten times. The chain combines TRBV12-3 or TRBV12-4 with TRBJ2-5, with 7 bases aligning to TRBD1. The DNA end is a closer match to TRBJ2-1, so the J assignment may be wrong. The CDR3 extends over 15 amino acids. As DNA, the CDR3 is TGTGCCAGCAGTTTAGAGGGGGCAGGGTACAATGAGCAGTTCTTC. Encoded protein: CASSLEGAGYNEQFF.